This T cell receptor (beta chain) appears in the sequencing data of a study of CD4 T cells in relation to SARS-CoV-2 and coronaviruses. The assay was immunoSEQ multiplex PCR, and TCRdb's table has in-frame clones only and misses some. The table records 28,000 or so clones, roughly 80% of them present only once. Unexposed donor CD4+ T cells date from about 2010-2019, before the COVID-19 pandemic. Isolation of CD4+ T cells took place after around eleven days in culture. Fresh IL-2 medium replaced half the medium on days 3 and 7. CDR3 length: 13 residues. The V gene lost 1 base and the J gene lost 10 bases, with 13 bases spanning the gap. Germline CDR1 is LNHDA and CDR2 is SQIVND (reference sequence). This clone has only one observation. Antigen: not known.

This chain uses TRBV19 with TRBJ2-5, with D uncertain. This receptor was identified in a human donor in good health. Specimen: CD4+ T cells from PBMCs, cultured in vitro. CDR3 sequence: CASSIGQVGYQYF. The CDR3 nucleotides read TGTGCCAGTAGTATAGGGCAGGTGGGGTACCAGTACTTC.